These 23 T cell receptor beta chains were all obtained from the same sample, sequenced in a study of cytomegalovirus exposure and HLA in healthy donors. Amplification used 60 Vbeta primers and 13 Jbeta primers. TCRdb's copy holds only in-frame clones and misses some; the assay was immunoSEQ multiplex PCR. The sample shows 150,000 to 200,000 clones, about 81% of them seen only once. Sequencing was performed on PBMCs. The source of these receptors is a woman aged 25 to 39 in good health and CMV-seronegative.

The rearrangement links TRBV7-9 to TRBJ1-6; D unresolved. Germline V CDR1 and CDR2: SEHNR, FQNEAQ (reference sequence). The V end was cut by 3 bases, the J end by 8 bases, with 14 bases between. This CDR3 has 15 amino acids. For the CDR3, the DNA is TGTGCCAGCAGCTTTAATATGGAGACTCATTCACCCCTCCACTTT. It encodes CASSFNMETHSPLHF.

This clone turned up a few times. The chain uses TRBV5-1 and TRBJ2-5; 7 bases match TRBD1. The CDR3 contains 14 residues. The junction had 5 bases not matched to a gene; V was cut back by 4 bases and J by 2 bases. In germline, CDR1 is SGHRS, CDR2 YFSETQ. The chain's CDR3 is CASSLGTEQETQYF. The CDR3 DNA reads TGCGCCAGCAGCCTAGGGACAGAACAAGAGACCCAGTACTTC.

The chain uses TRBV6-5 and TRBJ1-1; D may be TRBD1 (6 bases). Trimming stripped 0 bases from V and 3 bases from J, with 11 bases between. There are 15 residues in the CDR3. CDR1 MNHEY and CDR2 SVGAGI come from the germline V gene. This chain's CDR3 is CASSYSTGTHTEAFF. CDR3 DNA: TGTGCCAGCAGTTACTCTACCGGGACACACACTGAAGCTTTCTTT.

The genes are TRBV6-6 and TRBJ2-7, with 10 bases identical to TRBD1. Germline V gene data show CDR1 as MNHNY and CDR2 as SVGAGI (reference sequence). Trimming removed 8 bases from V and 3 bases from J; junction bases left unmatched: 7. The CDR3 has 14 residues. The CDR3 loop is CASGPRTGGYEQYF. The CDR3, as DNA: TGTGCCAGCGGGCCGCGGACAGGGGGCTACGAGCAGTACTTC.

The J gene is TRBJ1-2, the V gene TRBV12-5; 10 nucleotides line up with TRBD1. V shed 3 bases, J shed 5 bases, and the junction held 15 bases outside the gene matches. CDR1 is LGHNT and CDR2 is FRNRAP in the germline V gene. There are 18 residues in the CDR3. As DNA, the CDR3 is TGTGCTAGTGGTTTCCTTCACCGGGACAGGGGACTTCGGTATGGCTACACCTTC. Translation: CASGFLHRDRGLRYGYTF.

This sequence joins TRBV2 and TRBJ2-1; 7 bases agree with TRBD1. The V and J ends lost 5 bases and 5 bases, in that order; junction bases with no gene match: 3. The CDR3 runs to 13 residues. Germline assignment: CDR1 SNHLY and CDR2 FYNNEI. Here the CDR3 DNA reads TGTGCCAGCAGTTGGGACAGACACAATGAGCAGTTCTTC. Translation gives CASSWDRHNEQFF.

This chain uses TRBV15 with TRBJ2-7, with 10 bases that match TRBD1. This CDR3 is built from 14 residues. Germline values: CDR1 LNHNV, CDR2 YYDKDF (reference sequence). The junction had 3 bases not matched to a gene; V was cut back by 3 bases and J by 4 bases. CDR3 in amino acids: CATSSGQGVYEQYF. The CDR3, as DNA: TGTGCCACCAGCAGCGGACAGGGGGTTTACGAGCAGTACTTC.

This clone was counted a few times. The rearrangement joins TRBV4-2 to TRBJ2-1, with 13 bases aligning to TRBD2. This CDR3 region has 17 residues. The V segment lost 0 bases and the J segment 8 bases; nucleotides outside the gene matches: 7. Germline V gives CDR1 LGHNA, CDR2 YNFKEQ. In nucleotides, the CDR3 is TGTGCCAGCAGCCAAGATACCGGGACTAGCGGGATTGATGAGCAGTTCTTC. Amino acid sequence: CASSQDTGTSGIDEQFF.

This chain links TRBV9 with TRBJ1-3; TRBD1 agrees at 9 bases. This CDR3 has 21 residues. V was pared by 3 bases and J by 0 bases, with 19 bases of the junction left unmatched. Germline loops: CDR1 SGDLS, CDR2 YYNGEE. The CDR3 DNA follows: TGTGCCAGCAGCGATCAAAGTCCCGGGACAGGGCAGGAGCCCTCTGGAAACACCATATATTTT. Its protein is CASSDQSPGTGQEPSGNTIYF.

The chain combines TRBV18 with TRBJ1-1; 9 nucleotides match TRBD1. The length of the CDR3 is 15 residues. Germline V gives CDR1 KGHSH, CDR2 LQKENI. The V and J ends lost 3 bases and 4 bases, in that order; junction bases with no gene match: 6. CDR3 nucleotides: TGTGCCAGCTCACCGGACAGGGGATCGCTCACTGAAGCTTTCTTT. Its protein product is CASSPDRGSLTEAFF.

The chain joins TRBV28 to TRBJ2-7, with TRBD2 identical over 11 bases. V shed 5 bases and J 3 bases; nucleotides not matched to a gene: 6. The CDR3 is made up of 15 amino acids. The germline V gene has CDR1 MDHEN and CDR2 SYDVKM. CDR3 loop: CASSARLAGSYEQYF. The CDR3, as DNA: TGTGCCAGCAGTGCCAGACTAGCGGGGAGCTACGAGCAGTACTTC.

The sample holds one count of this clone. CDR3 in amino acids: CASSFYRVRSEKLFF. The CDR3 DNA reads as TGTGCCAGCAGCTTCTACAGGGTAAGGAGTGAAAAACTGTTTTTT. V and J are TRBV7-2 and TRBJ1-4; TRBD1 is a possible D gene (6 bases). There are 15 residues in the CDR3. CDR1 is SGHTA, CDR2 FQGNSA, per germline. Trimming shortened V by 3 bases and J by 7 bases, and 15 bases separated the two germline ends.

This clone came up once. One end of the junction does not line up with germline, which may come from a read error. The chain recombines TRBV29-1 with TRBJ1-2, with D maybe TRBD1 (5 bases). The CDR3 covers 8 residues. Germline CDR1 and CDR2: SQVTM and ANQGSEA. The CDR3 here is CSVLDRDF. The CDR3 coding sequence is TGCAGCGTTTTAGACAGAGACTTC.

Comment on this clone: An end of the junction does not agree with germline; a read error may underlie this. The CDR3 DNA follows: TGTTCCAGCAGGAAAGGCGGGGGACGCACAGATACGCAGTATTTT. Its protein is CSSRKGGGRTDTQYF. The rearrangement uses TRBV7-9 and TRBJ2-3, with 7 bases aligning to TRBD2. CDR1 and CDR2 (germline): SEHNR, FQNEAQ (reference sequence). The CDR3 consists of 15 residues.

Comment on this clone: Other DNA sequences in this specimen translate into the identical CDR3. The chain employs TRBV2 and TRBJ2-7, with 7 nucleotides matching TRBD1. This CDR3 is 12 amino acids long. Germline CDR1 is SNHLY and CDR2 is FYNNEI. Germline trimming cut 7 bases from V and 0 bases from J; bases unmatched to any gene: 0. This CDR3 reads CASNRGSYEQYF. The CDR3, as DNA: TGTGCCAGCAACAGGGGCTCCTACGAGCAGTACTTC.

The chain links TRBV4-2 to TRBJ2-2; D ambiguous. The germline V gene has CDR1 LGHNA and CDR2 YNFKEQ. The ends were cut back, 0 bases at V and 1 base at J, with 9 bases in the middle. CDR3 length equals 16 residues. CDR3 nucleotides: TGTGCCAGCAGCCAAGAAGTCCCAGGGAACACCGGGGAGCTGTTTTTT. Its protein is CASSQEVPGNTGELFF.

J is TRBJ1-5 and V is TRBV30; tentatively, D is TRBD1 (6 bases). V lost 0 bases and J lost 10, with 10 bases in between. The CDR3 length is 12 residues. Germline assignment: CDR1 GTSNPN and CDR2 SVGIG (reference sequence). Here the CDR3 reads CAWSVGGLPQHF. The CDR3 bases are TGTGCCTGGAGTGTTGGGGGCCTACCCCAGCATTTT.

This chain connects TRBV28 to TRBJ2-7; the match to TRBD2 covers 14 bases. The V gene's germline CDR1 is MDHEN and CDR2 SYDVKM. Germline trimming cut 2 bases from V and 0 bases from J; bases unmatched to any gene: 6. The CDR3 is made up of 18 amino acids. In DNA, the CDR3 is TGTGCCAGCAGTTTAGCGGGACTAGCGGGGGACTCCTCCTACGAGCAGTACTTC. It codes for CASSLAGLAGDSSYEQYF. Together with reference TRBV28 and TRBJ2-7, the CDR3 gives the full variable domain: DVKVTQSSRYLVKRTGEKVFLECVQDMDHENMFWYRQDPGLGLRLIYFSYDVKMKEKGDIPEGYSVSREKKERFSLILESASTNQTSMYLCASSLAGLAGDSSYEQYFGPGTRLTVT.

The V gene is TRBV5-6, the J gene TRBJ1-2; no reliable D call. The CDR3 contains 15 residues. Per germline, CDR1 SGHDT and CDR2 YYEEEE. Trimming left V 1 base short and J 1 base short, with 11 bases between. This chain's CDR3 is CASSLFDGVNYGYTF. The CDR3 region has the DNA TGTGCCAGCAGCTTGTTTGACGGAGTTAACTATGGCTACACCTTC.

This clone was observed a single time. The rearrangement uses TRBV19 and TRBJ2-5; TRBD2 matches at 8 bases. V shed 1 base and J 5 bases; nucleotides not matched to a gene: 6. The length of the CDR3 is 15 residues. CDR1 and CDR2 from the germline V gene are LNHDA and SQIVND (reference sequence). The CDR3 DNA is TGTGCCAGTAGTATAGCGGGAGGGGTAGTGGAGACCCAGTACTTC. Amino acid sequence: CASSIAGGVVETQYF.

The CDR3 is CATSRDERAPGDEQYF. CDR3 DNA sequence: TGTGCCACCAGCAGAGATGAGAGGGCTCCGGGGGACGAGCAGTACTTC. The V and J genes are TRBV15 and TRBJ2-7, with D maybe TRBD2 (6 bases). Deletions cut 0 bases from V and 5 bases from J, with 17 bases between. From germline, CDR1 is LNHNV and CDR2 YYDKDF (reference sequence). The CDR3 has 16 amino acids.

The chain recombines TRBV4-3 with TRBJ1-1; TRBD1 is a possible D gene (6 bases). CDR1 is LGHNA and CDR2 is YSLEER in the germline V gene. This CDR3 region has 16 residues. Trimming took 0 bases from V and 0 from J, leaving 11 bases between them. CDR3 coding DNA: TGCGCCAGCAGCCAAGATCGACAGGAGCTGAACACTGAAGCTTTCTTT. Translation gives CASSQDRQELNTEAFF.

The V call is TRBV2, the J call TRBJ1-2; 11 bases are a match to TRBD1. The CDR3 extends over 14 amino acids. Trimming cost V 6 bases and J 6 bases; bases outside gene matches: 6. Germline CDR1 SNHLY, CDR2 FYNNEI. The CDR3, as DNA: TGTGCCAGCAGGCTGGACAGGGGGCGGGATGGCTACACCTTC. This codes for CASRLDRGRDGYTF.